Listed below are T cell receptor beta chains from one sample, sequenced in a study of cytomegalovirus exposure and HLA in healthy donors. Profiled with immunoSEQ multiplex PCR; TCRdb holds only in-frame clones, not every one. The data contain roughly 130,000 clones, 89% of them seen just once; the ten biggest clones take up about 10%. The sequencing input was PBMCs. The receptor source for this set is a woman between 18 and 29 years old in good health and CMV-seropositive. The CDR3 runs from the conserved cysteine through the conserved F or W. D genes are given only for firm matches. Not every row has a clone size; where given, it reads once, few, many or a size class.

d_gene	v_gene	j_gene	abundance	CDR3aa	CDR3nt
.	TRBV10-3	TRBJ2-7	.	CAISPALGSSYEQYF	TGTGCCATCAGTCCCGCCTTAGGGAGCTCCTACGAGCAGTACTTC
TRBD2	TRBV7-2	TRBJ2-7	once	CASSLGGSAYEQYF	TGTGCCAGCAGCTTGGGGGGGTCCGCCTACGAGCAGTACTTC
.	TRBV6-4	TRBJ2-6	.	CASSDGGANVLTF	TGTGCCAGCAGTGACGGCGGGGCCAACGTCCTGACTTTC
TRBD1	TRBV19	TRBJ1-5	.	CASSRQGGNQPQHF	TGTGCCAGTAGTAGACAGGGCGGCAATCAGCCCCAGCATTTT
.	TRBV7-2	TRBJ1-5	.	CASSLIEGFNQPQHF	TGTGCCAGCAGCTTAATTGAGGGCTTCAATCAGCCCCAGCATTTT
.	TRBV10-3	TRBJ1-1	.	CAISVPGSYTEAFF	TGTGCCATCAGTGTCCCGGGATCCTACACTGAAGCTTTCTTT
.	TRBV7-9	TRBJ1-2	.	CASSLAGAPNYGYTF	TGTGCCAGCAGCTTAGCGGGGGCCCCAAACTATGGCTACACCTTC
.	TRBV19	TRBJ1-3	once	CASSISVVSSSGNTIYF	TGTGCCAGTAGTATATCCGTCGTCTCGAGCTCTGGAAACACCATATATTTT
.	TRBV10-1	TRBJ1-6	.	CASNRLAASRSPLHF	TGCGCCAGCAACCGACTGGCCGCGAGCCGTTCACCCCTCCACTTT
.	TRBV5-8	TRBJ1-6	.	CASSLWHRYNSPLHF	TGTGCCAGCAGCTTGTGGCACCGCTATAATTCACCCCTCCACTTT
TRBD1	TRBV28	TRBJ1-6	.	CASSATGYNSPLHF	TGTGCCAGCAGTGCGACAGGGTATAATTCACCCCTCCACTTT
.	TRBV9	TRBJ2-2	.	CASSPSGTGELFF	TGTGCCAGCAGCCCCTCAGGGACCGGGGAGCTGTTTTTT
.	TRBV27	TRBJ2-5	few	CASGYSQETQYF	TGTGCCAGCGGTTACTCCCAAGAGACCCAGTACTTC
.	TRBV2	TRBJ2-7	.	CASSTGYEQYF	TGTGCCAGCAGTACAGGGTACGAGCAGTACTTC
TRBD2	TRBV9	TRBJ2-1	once	CASTVAGVDYNEQFF	TGTGCCAGCACCGTAGCGGGGGTCGACTACAATGAGCAGTTCTTC
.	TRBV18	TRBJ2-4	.	CASSPPSAKNIQYF	TGTGCCAGCTCACCCCCTTCAGCCAAAAACATTCAGTACTTC
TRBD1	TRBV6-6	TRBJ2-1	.	CASSTPGTAYNEQFF	TGTGCCAGCAGTACCCCCGGGACAGCCTACAATGAGCAGTTCTTC
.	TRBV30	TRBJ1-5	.	CALEPRGNSGQPQHF	TGTGCCCTGGAGCCGCGGGGGAATTCAGGTCAGCCCCAGCATTTT
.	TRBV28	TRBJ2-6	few	CASSPTGAGANVLTF	TGTGCCAGCAGCCCCACCGGGGCTGGGGCCAACGTCCTGACTTTC
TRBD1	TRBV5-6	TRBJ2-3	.	CASKPDRVRTDTQYF	TGTGCCAGCAAACCAGACAGGGTGCGCACAGATACGCAGTATTTT
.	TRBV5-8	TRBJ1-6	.	CASTSSTGFGGSPLHF	TGTGCCAGCACCTCCTCGACCGGCTTCGGAGGATCACCCCTCCACTTT
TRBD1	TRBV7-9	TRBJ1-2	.	CASSLVDRGGPNYGYTF	TGTGCCAGCAGCTTAGTGGACAGGGGCGGGCCTAACTATGGCTACACCTTC
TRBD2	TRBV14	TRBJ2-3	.	CASSHPGGWTDTQYF	TGTGCCAGCAGCCATCCCGGGGGGTGGACAGATACGCAGTATTTT
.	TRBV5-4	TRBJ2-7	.	CASSPSGVHEQYF	TGTGCCAGCAGCCCCTCGGGGGTCCACGAGCAGTACTTC
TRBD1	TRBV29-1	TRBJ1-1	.	CSVEPRTGTALNTEAFF	TGCAGCGTGGAACCCCGAACCGGGACAGCCTTGAACACTGAAGCTTTCTTT
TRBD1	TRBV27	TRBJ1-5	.	CASSPGTGSNQPQHF	TGTGCCAGCAGTCCTGGGACAGGTAGCAATCAGCCCCAGCATTTT
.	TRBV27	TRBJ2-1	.	CASSDRRGEQFF	TGTGCCAGCAGTGATCGGCGGGGTGAGCAGTTCTTC
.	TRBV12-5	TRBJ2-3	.	CASGLVPRRTSTDTQYF	TGTGCTAGTGGTTTGGTACCTAGGAGAACTAGCACAGATACGCAGTATTTT
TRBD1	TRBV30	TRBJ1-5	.	CAWGPGTGYNQPQHF	TGTGCCTGGGGACCCGGGACAGGGTATAATCAGCCCCAGCATTTT
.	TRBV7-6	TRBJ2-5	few	CASSLNSRGETQYF	TGTGCCAGCAGCCTAAACAGCCGGGGAGAGACCCAGTACTTC
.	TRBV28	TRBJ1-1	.	CASSLQRDEAFF	TGTGCCAGCAGTTTACAGAGGGATGAAGCTTTCTTT
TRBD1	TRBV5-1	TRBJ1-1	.	CASSYGDRGEAFF	TGCGCCAGCAGCTACGGGGACAGGGGGGAAGCTTTCTTT
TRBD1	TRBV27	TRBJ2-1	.	CASRLTGGVSAEFF	TGTGCCAGCAGGTTGACAGGGGGCGTATCCGCGGAGTTCTTC
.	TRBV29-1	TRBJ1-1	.	CSGGTYTEAFF	TGCAGCGGGGGGACTTACACTGAAGCTTTCTTT
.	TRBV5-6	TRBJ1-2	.	CASSSKYLVRRNYGYTF	TGTGCCAGCAGCTCCAAGTATCTCGTCAGGAGGAACTATGGCTACACCTTC
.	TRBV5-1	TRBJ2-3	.	CASWTELNYTQYF	TGCGCCAGCTGGACAGAGCTGAATTATACGCAGTATTTT
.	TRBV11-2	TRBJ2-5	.	CASSPQDQETQYF	TGTGCCAGCAGCCCGCAGGATCAAGAGACCCAGTACTTC
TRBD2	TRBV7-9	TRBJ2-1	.	CASSRRLAGASYNEQFF	TGTGCCAGCAGTCGAAGACTAGCGGGGGCCTCCTACAATGAGCAGTTCTTC
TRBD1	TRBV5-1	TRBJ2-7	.	CASSLFGTDLYEQYF	TGCGCCAGCAGCTTGTTCGGGACAGACCTATACGAGCAGTACTTC
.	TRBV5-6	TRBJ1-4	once	CASSREDRPNEKLFF	TGTGCCAGCAGCCGGGAGGACCGGCCTAATGAAAAACTGTTTTTT
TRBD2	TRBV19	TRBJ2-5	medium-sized	CASSVTGGQETQYF	TGTGCCAGTAGCGTGACGGGGGGTCAAGAGACCCAGTACTTC
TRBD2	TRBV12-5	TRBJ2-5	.	CASGLVRTSGGAKTQYF	TGTGCTAGTGGTTTGGTGCGGACTAGCGGGGGGGCAAAGACCCAGTACTTC
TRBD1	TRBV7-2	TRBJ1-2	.	CASSLGTGGLYGYTF	TGTGCCAGCAGCTTAGGCACAGGGGGGTTGTATGGCTACACCTTC
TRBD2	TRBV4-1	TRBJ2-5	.	CASSPARGDFQETQYF	TGCGCCAGCAGCCCCGCGCGGGGGGATTTCCAAGAGACCCAGTACTTC
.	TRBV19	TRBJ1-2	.	CASSTRDTLFYGYTF	TGTGCCAGTAGTACCCGGGACACCTTATTCTATGGCTACACCTTC
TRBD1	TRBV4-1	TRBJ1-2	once	CASSPHETGTNYGYTF	TGCGCCAGCAGCCCCCATGAGACAGGGACTAACTATGGCTACACCTTC
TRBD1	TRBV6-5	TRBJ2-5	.	CASSSPRTGGVETQYF	TGTGCCAGCAGTTCACCCCGGACAGGGGGCGTTGAGACCCAGTACTTC
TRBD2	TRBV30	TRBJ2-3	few	CAWSVIAPGAGGTQYF	TGTGCCTGGAGTGTAATAGCCCCAGGAGCGGGGGGTACGCAGTATTTT
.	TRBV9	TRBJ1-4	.	CASSARPGELDEKLFF	TGTGCCAGCAGCGCCCGCCCCGGGGAGCTCGATGAAAAACTGTTTTTT
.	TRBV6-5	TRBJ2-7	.	CASSYSSDEQYF	TGTGCCAGCAGTTACTCATCCGACGAGCAGTACTTC
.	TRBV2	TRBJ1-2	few	CASSLDNTYGYTF	TGTGCCAGCAGTCTAGATAACACCTATGGCTACACCTTC
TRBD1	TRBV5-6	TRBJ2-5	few	CASSLTAGGAGETQYF	TGTGCCAGCAGCTTAACGGCAGGGGGCGCGGGGGAGACCCAGTACTTC
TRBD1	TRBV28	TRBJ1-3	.	CASSLRGTGEERNTIYF	TGTGCCAGCAGCTTAAGGGGGACAGGGGAGGAAAGAAACACCATATATTTT